This TCR beta chain was found in a study of shared clonotypes between healthy human individuals. TCRdb keeps only in-frame clones here, not all; method: immunoSEQ multiplex PCR. The repertoire holds around 1.1 million clones, with roughly 80% as singletons. Germline lookup yields CDR1 SGDLS and CDR2 YYNGEE. V lost 4 bases, J lost 8 bases, and 12 bases stayed unmatched. This CDR3 has 16 residues. The sequencing sample was made of memory CD4+ T cells from PBMCs. Subset meaning: CD45RA-negative fraction. The receptor was derived from a man in his late teens or twenties in good health. Some clones in this sample may be carry-over from other donors' samples. The chain recombines TRBV9 with TRBJ2-1; TRBD1 agrees at 10 bases. The CDR3 DNA reads as TGTGCCAGCAGCCCACGTGGACAGGGGGGCGAGGATGAGCAGTTCTTC. This codes for CASSPRGQGGEDEQFF.